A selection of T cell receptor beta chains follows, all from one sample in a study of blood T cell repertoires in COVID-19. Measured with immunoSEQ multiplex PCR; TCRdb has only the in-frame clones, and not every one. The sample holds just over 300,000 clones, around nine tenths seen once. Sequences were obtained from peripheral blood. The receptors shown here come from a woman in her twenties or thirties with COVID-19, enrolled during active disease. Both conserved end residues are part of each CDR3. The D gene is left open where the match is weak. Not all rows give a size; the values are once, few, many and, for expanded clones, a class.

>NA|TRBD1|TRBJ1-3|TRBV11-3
TGTGCCAGCAGCACCCGGACAGGGGATGGAAACACCATATATTTT
CASSTRTGDGNTIYF
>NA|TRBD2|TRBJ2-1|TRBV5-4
TGTGCCAGCAGCCTACCGCGGGGGGGCTCCTACAATGAGCAGTTCTTC
CASSLPRGGSYNEQFF
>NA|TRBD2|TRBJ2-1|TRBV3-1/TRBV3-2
TGTGCCAGCAGCCAAGTGGCGACTAGCGGCCCCAATGAGCAGTTCTTC
CASSQVATSGPNEQFF
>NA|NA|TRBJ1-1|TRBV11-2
TGTGCCAGCAGCGAGGCCGGGGGGCGTATTTTAACTGAAGCTTTCTTT
CASSEAGGRILTEAFF
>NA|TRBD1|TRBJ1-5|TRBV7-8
TGTGCCAGCAGCAGGGACAGAGTATTGAATCAGCCCCAGCATTTT
CASSRDRVLNQPQHF
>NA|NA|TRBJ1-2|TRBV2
TGTGCCAGCAGTGATCGCAGACAGGACTATGGCTACACCTTC
CASSDRRQDYGYTF
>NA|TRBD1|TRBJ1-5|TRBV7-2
TGTGCCACGCAGGGACAGGGCCATAGCAATCAGCCCCAGCATTTT
CATQGQGHSNQPQHF
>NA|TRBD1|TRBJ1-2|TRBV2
TGTGCCAGCAGACCGGACAGGGGGCTGTTCTATGGCTACACCTTC
CASRPDRGLFYGYTF
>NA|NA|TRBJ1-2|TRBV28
TGTGCCAGCAGTTTAGTCCAGTACCCTAACTATGGCTACACCTTC
CASSLVQYPNYGYTF
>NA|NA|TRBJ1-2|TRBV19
TGTGCCAGTAGTGCGGGAGGCTACACCTTC
CASSAGGYTF
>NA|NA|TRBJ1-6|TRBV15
TGTGCCACCAGCAGAGTTAAGGAGGTGGGATCACCCCTCCACTTT
CATSRVKEVGSPLHF
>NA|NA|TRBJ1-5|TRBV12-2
TGTGCAAGTCGCTTAGGGGGGGTGAGGCAGTTGAGGGATCAGCCCCAGCATTTT
CASRLGGVRQLRDQPQHF
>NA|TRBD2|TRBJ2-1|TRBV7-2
TGTGCCAGCAGCAGGCCTAGCGGGGGCCAGGGGAATGAGCAGTTCTTC
CASSRPSGGQGNEQFF
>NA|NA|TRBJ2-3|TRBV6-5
TGTGCCAGCAGTTATTCCCCGGGGGAGCCTACGCAGTATTTT
CASSYSPGEPTQYF
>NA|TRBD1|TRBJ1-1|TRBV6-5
TGTGCCAGCAGTCGACAGGGTGAAGCTTTCTTT
CASSRQGEAFF
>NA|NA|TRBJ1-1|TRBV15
TGTGCCACCAGCAGGGACACCCAGGAAGCTTTCTTT
CATSRDTQEAFF
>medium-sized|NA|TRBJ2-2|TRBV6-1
TGTGCCAGCAGTGAAGAAGGGGGGGCAGCCGGGGAGCTGTTTTTT
CASSEEGGAAGELFF
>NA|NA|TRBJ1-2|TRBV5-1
TGCGCCAGCAGCTTGGCGGGGCGGGGCGGCTACACCTTC
CASSLAGRGGYTF
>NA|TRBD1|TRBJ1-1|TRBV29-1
TGCAGCGCCTCAGGGGGAGGAGGGAACACTGAAGCTTTCTTT
CSASGGGGNTEAFF
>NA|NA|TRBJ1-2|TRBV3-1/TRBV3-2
TGTGCCAGCAGCCAAGATTTGGCGGAGAACTATGGCTACACCTTC
CASSQDLAENYGYTF
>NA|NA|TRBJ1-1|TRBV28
TGTGCCAGCAGCCCTCGGGGTTATAAAGGGAACACTGAAGCTTTCTTT
CASSPRGYKGNTEAFF
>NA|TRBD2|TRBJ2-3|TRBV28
TGTGCCAGCAGCCCCCTAGCGGGGATCACAGATACGCAGTATTTT
CASSPLAGITDTQYF
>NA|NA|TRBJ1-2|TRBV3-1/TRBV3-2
TGTGCCAGCAGCGCAACAGGCGATGGCTACACCTTC
CASSATGDGYTF
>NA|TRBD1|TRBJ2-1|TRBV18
TGTGCCAGCTCAAACGACAGGGTGAATGAGCAGTTCTTC
CASSNDRVNEQFF
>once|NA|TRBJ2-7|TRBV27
TGTGCCAGCAGTTGGGGGGGCTCGGGCTACGAGCAGTACTTC
CASSWGGSGYEQYF
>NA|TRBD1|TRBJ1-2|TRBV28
TGTGCCAGCGCTCAACAGGGGGCGCGAGGCTACACCTTC
CASAQQGARGYTF
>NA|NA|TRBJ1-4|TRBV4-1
TGCGCCAGCAGAAATGGGGGCAATGAAAAACTGTTTTTT
CASRNGGNEKLFF
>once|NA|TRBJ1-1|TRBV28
TGTGCCAGCAGTTTAGAGGTCCTGAACACTGAAGCTTTCTTT
CASSLEVLNTEAFF
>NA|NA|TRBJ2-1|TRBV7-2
TGTGCCAGCAGCTTAGAATTTAACAGCTACAATGAGCAGTTCTTC
CASSLEFNSYNEQFF
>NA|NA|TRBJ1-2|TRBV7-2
TGTGCCAGCAGCACCCGAGGTCCCTATGGCTACACCTTC
CASSTRGPYGYTF
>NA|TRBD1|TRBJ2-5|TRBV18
TGTGCCAGCTCACCTGCTCTGTCAGGGGGCAAGTACTTC
CASSPALSGGKYF
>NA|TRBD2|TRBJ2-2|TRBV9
TGTGCCAGCAGCGTCGGGGGGGCCCGGGAGCTGTTTTTT
CASSVGGARELFF
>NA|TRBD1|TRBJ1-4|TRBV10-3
TGTGCCATCAGCAGACAGGGGAATGAACGAAAACTGTTTTTT
CAISRQGNERKLFF
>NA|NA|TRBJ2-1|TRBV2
TGTGCCAGCAGAGAGAGCTCCTACAATGAGCAGTTCTTC
CASRESSYNEQFF
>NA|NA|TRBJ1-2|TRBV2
TGTGCCAGCAGTGAAGCCACCCAGTACCTTGGGAGCTATGGCTACACCTTC
CASSEATQYLGSYGYTF
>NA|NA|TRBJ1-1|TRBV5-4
TGTGCCAGCAGCTTGAATGGCCGAGAAGCTTTCTTT
CASSLNGREAFF
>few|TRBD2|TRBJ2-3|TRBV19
TGTGCCAGTAGTATGGGACTAGGCACCACAGATACGCAGTATTTT
CASSMGLGTTDTQYF
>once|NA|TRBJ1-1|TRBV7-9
TGTGCCAGCGGACTGGGGACTGAAGCTTTCTTT
CASGLGTEAFF
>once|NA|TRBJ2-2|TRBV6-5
TGTGCCAGCAGTTACCATGGGGCCGTTGCCACCGGGGAGCTGTTTTTT
CASSYHGAVATGELFF
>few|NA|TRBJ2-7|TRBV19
TGTGCCAGTAGCCCCACGGAGACTACCTACGAGCAGTACTTC
CASSPTETTYEQYF
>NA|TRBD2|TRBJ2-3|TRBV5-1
TGCGCCAGCAGCTTGGCCGGAGCGGGGACAGATACGCAGTATTTT
CASSLAGAGTDTQYF
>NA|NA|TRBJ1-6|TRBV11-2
TGTGCCAGCGGCGGGAGCTCCTATAATTCACCCCTCCACTTT
CASGGSSYNSPLHF
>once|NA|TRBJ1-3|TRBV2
TGTGCCAGCAGTGACAGGGAAAGCTCTGGAAACACCATATATTTT
CASSDRESSGNTIYF
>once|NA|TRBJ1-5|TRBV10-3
TGTGCCATCAGTGATGGGAGTCTTACCCTAACTCAGCCCCAGCATTTT
CAISDGSLTLTQPQHF
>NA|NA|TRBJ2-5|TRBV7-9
TGTGCCTGCCTAGAATCCCCGGGGACCCAGTACTTC
CACLESPGTQYF
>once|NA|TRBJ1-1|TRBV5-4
TGTGCCAGCGTGGTCGGGGCTGAAGCTTTCTTT
CASVVGAEAFF
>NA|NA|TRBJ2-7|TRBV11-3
TGTGCCAGCAGCCGGACTGTAACCTACGAGCAGTACTTC
CASSRTVTYEQYF
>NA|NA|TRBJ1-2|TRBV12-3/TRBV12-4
TGTGCCAGCAGGGCAGGGGTGGTCTATGGCTACACCTTC
CASRAGVVYGYTF
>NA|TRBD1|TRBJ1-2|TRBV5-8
TGTGCCAGCAGCCCGACGACAGGGGACTATGGCTACACCTTC
CASSPTTGDYGYTF
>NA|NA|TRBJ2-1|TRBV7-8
TGTGCCAGCAGCTTAGGGCGGATTTACAATGAGCAGTTCTTC
CASSLGRIYNEQFF
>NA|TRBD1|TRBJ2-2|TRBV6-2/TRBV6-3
TGTGCCAGCAGTTACGAGGGGGCAGGCACCGGGGAGCTGTTTTTT
CASSYEGAGTGELFF
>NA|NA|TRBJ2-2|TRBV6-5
TGTGCCAGCAGTTACGGAGGGGGGGCACACGGGGAGCTGTTTTTT
CASSYGGGAHGELFF
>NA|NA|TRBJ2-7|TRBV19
TGTGCCAGTAGTATAGATTCGGGGGAATCCTACGAGCAGTACTTC
CASSIDSGESYEQYF
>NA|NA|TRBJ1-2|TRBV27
TGTGCCAGCAGGGACCCAGGGAATGGCTACACCTTC
CASRDPGNGYTF
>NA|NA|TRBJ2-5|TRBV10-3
TGTGCCATCAGTGAGGGGGGGACAGTGAGACAAGAGACCCAGTACTTC
CAISEGGTVRQETQYF